A single T cell receptor beta chain is shown here with its context. V was clipped by 6 bases and J by 7 bases; unmatched bases: 6. CDR1 is MNHEY and CDR2 is SVGAGI in the germline V gene. This CDR3 comprises 13 residues. These data come from a study of blood T cell repertoires in COVID-19. Whole-study context: Whether acute or convalescent, the COVID-19 samples came from the United States, Italy and Spain.

Per the original methods: Using reference gene primer amplification, nucleated cell counts were estimated. The protocol was immunoSEQ multiplex PCR, while the TCRdb copy is restricted to in-frame clones and leaves out a portion. Clone size and the V and J calls come from that table; the DNA yielded D and trimming. The sample shows about 260,000 clones, about 91% of them seen only once. Sequenced material: peripheral blood. This receptor was identified in a person aged 18 to 35 with COVID-19, enrolled during active disease. The V call is TRBV6-5, the J call TRBJ1-1, with 9 bases fitting TRBD1. Here the CDR3 DNA reads TGTGCCAGCAGGGGACAGGGTAGGAGTGAAGCTTTCTTT. It is translated as CASRGQGRSEAFF.